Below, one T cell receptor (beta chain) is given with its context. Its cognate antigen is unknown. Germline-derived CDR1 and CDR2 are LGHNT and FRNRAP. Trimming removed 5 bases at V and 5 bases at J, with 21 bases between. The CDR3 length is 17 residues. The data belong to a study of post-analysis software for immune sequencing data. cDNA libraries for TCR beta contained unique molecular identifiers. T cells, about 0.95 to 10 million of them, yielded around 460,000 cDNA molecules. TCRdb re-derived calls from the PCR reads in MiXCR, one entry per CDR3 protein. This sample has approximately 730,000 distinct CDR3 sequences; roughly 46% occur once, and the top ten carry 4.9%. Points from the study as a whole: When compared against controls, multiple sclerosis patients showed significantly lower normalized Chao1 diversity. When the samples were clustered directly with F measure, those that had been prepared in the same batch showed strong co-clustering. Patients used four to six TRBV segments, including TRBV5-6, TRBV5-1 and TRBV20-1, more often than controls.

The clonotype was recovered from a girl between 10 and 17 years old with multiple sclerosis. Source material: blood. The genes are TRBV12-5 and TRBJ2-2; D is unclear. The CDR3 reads CASGPPPSRRLTGELFF. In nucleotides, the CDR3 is TGTGCTAGTGGTCCCCCTCCCAGCCGACGATTAACCGGGGAGCTGTTTTTT.